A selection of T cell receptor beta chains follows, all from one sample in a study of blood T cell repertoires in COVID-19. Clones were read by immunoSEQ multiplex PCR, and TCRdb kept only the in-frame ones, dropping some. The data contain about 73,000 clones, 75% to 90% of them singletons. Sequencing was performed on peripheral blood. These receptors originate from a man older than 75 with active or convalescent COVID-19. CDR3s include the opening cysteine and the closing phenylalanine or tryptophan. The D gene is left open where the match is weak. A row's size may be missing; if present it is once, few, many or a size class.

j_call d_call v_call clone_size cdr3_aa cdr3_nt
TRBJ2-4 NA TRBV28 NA CASSRGAKNIQYF TGTGCCAGCAGCCGGGGGGCCAAAAACATTCAGTACTTC
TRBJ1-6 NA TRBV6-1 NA CASSENGVLSPLHF TGTGCCAGCAGTGAAAACGGGGTTTTGTCACCCCTCCACTTT
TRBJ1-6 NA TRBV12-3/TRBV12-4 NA CASSDYDNSPLHF TGTGCCAGCAGTGACTACGATAATTCACCCCTCCACTTT
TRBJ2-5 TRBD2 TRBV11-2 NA CASSLGALAGAGETQYF TGTGCCAGCAGCTTAGGGGCCCTAGCGGGGGCAGGGGAGACCCAGTACTTC
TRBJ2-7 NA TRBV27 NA CASSLGLGDWEQYF TGTGCCAGCAGTTTAGGGCTGGGGGACTGGGAGCAGTACTTC
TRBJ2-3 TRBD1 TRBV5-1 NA CASSRGQGPDTQYF TGCGCCAGCAGCAGGGGACAGGGCCCAGATACGCAGTATTTT
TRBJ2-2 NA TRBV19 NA CASSLRGPDTGELFF TGTGCCAGTAGTCTCAGGGGCCCCGACACCGGGGAGCTGTTTTTT
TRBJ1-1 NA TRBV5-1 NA CASSLDRGTEAFF TGCGCCAGCAGCTTGGATCGGGGCACTGAAGCTTTCTTT
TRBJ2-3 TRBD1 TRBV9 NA CASSFDRGTDTQYF TGTGCCAGCAGCTTTGACAGGGGCACAGATACGCAGTATTTT
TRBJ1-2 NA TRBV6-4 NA CASSQEDFGGYTF TGTGCCAGCAGCCAAGAGGATTTTGGGGGCTACACCTTC
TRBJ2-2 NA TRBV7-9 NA CASSLGVGVPTGELFF TGTGCCAGCAGCTTAGGGGTCGGGGTGCCCACCGGGGAGCTGTTTTTT
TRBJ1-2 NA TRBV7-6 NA CASSPRLRGHHPLGYTF TGTGCCAGCAGCCCCCGGTTAAGGGGACACCACCCTCTGGGCTACACCTTC
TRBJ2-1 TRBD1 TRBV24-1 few CATSGDSNNEQFF TGTGCCACCAGCGGGGACAGTAACAATGAGCAGTTCTTC
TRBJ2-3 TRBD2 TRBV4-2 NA CASSRLGLAGGTDTQYF TGTGCCAGCAGCCGCCTGGGACTAGCGGGGGGTACAGATACGCAGTATTTT
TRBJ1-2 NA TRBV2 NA CASSERGIRDDGYTF TGTGCCAGCAGTGAAAGGGGTATCAGGGATGATGGCTACACCTTC
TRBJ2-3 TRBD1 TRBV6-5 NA CASSLDRGRPDTQYF TGTGCCAGCAGCTTGGACAGGGGGCGGCCAGATACGCAGTATTTT
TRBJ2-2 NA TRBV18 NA CASSPIVAGSTGELFF TGTGCCAGCTCACCAATAGTGGCAGGTTCCACCGGGGAGCTGTTTTTT
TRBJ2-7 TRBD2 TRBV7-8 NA CASSLAFSGSLYEQYF TGTGCCAGCAGCTTAGCGTTTAGCGGGAGCCTATACGAGCAGTACTTC
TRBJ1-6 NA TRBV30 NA CAWAKAGIHSPLHF TGTGCCTGGGCAAAGGCAGGGATCCATTCACCCCTCCACTTT
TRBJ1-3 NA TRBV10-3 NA CAISESGGPGNTIYF TGTGCCATCAGTGAGTCCGGGGGACCTGGAAACACCATATATTTT
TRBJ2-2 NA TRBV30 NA CAWSVTVTTGELFF TGTGCCTGGAGTGTAACTGTTACCACCGGGGAGCTGTTTTTT
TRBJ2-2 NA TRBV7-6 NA CASSRTTHGLNTGELFF TGTGCCAGCAGCCGCACTACACACGGTCTGAACACCGGGGAGCTGTTTTTT
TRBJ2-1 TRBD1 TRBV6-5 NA CASRTGTGGEQFF TGTGCCAGCAGGACCGGGACAGGCGGAGAGCAGTTCTTC
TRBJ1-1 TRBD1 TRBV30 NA CAWKLGTGPGTEAFF TGTGCCTGGAAGCTGGGGACAGGGCCGGGCACTGAAGCTTTCTTT
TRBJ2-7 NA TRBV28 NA CASSNRYEQYF TGTGCCAGCAGCAACAGATACGAGCAGTACTTC
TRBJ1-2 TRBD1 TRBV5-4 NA CASSPKTGVPGYTF TGTGCCAGCAGCCCCAAGACAGGGGTCCCCGGCTACACCTTC
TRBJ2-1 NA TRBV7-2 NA CASSLAGIQGDEQFF TGTGCCAGCAGCTTAGCGGGAATACAAGGGGATGAGCAGTTCTTC
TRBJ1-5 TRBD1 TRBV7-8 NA CASSLQGVQPQHF TGTGCCAGCAGCTTACAGGGGGTACAGCCCCAGCATTTT
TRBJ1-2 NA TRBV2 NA CASSDPTGNYGYTF TGTGCCAGCAGTGACCCTACGGGAAACTATGGCTACACCTTC
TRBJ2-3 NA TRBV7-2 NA CASSLDNTPTQYF TGTGCCAGCAGCTTAGACAACACCCCTACGCAGTATTTT
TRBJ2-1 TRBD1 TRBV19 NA CASISRDRGTNEQFF TGTGCCAGTATTTCCCGGGACAGGGGAACCAATGAGCAGTTCTTC
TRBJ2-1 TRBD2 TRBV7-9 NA CASSRGLAGNRDEQFF TGTGCCAGCAGCCGAGGACTAGCGGGGAATCGGGATGAGCAGTTCTTC
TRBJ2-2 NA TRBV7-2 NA CASSPARAGGAAGELFF TGTGCCAGCAGCCCCGCGCGGGCAGGCGGGGCGGCGGGGGAGCTGTTTTTT
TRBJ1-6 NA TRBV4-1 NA CASGAPGRNSPLHF TGCGCCAGCGGGGCCCCAGGTCGGAATTCACCCCTCCACTTT
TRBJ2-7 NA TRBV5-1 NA CASSLVTGISYEQYF TGCGCCAGCAGCTTGGTCACAGGGATTTCCTACGAGCAGTACTTC
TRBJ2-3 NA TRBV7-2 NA CASSWRAGTDTQYF TGTGCCAGCAGCTGGCGGGCGGGGACAGATACGCAGTATTTT
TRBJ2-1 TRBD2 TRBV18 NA CASSPLGLAGGEFF TGTGCCAGCTCACCGCTGGGACTAGCGGGGGGGGAGTTCTTC
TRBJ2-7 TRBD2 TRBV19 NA CASTPSGSFYEQYF TGTGCCAGTACCCCTAGCGGCAGCTTCTACGAGCAGTACTTC
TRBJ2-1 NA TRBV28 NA CASSPMGLMFLSSYNEQFF TGTGCCAGCAGTCCCATGGGCCTCATGTTCTTAAGCTCCTACAATGAGCAGTTCTTC
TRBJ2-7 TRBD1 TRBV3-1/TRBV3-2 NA CASSHGRDRALTF TGTGCCAGCAGCCATGGAAGGGACAGGGCCTTGACCTTC
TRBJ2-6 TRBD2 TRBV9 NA CASSALGGTSGSIGANVLTF TGTGCCAGCAGCGCTTTGGGAGGGACTAGCGGGAGTATTGGGGCCAACGTCCTGACTTTC
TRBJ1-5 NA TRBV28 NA CASRPRGDTSNQPQHF TGTGCCAGCAGACCTCGGGGGGACACTAGCAATCAGCCCCAGCATTTT
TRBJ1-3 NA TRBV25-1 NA CASSEPGDGNTIYF TGTGCCAGCAGTGAACCAGGGGATGGAAACACCATATATTTT
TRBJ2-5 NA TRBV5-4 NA CASSLRGSETQYF TGTGCCAGCAGCTTGCGGGGTTCGGAGACCCAGTACTTC
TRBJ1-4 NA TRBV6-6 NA CASIFNEKLFF TGTGCCAGCATATTTAATGAAAAACTGTTTTTT
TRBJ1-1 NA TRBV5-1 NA CASSLTPLERNTEAFF TGCGCCAGCAGCTTGACCCCCCTGGAGAGAAACACTGAAGCTTTCTTT
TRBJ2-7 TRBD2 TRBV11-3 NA CASSLDHPTSGYEQYF TGTGCCAGCAGCTTAGATCATCCCACTAGCGGGTACGAGCAGTACTTC
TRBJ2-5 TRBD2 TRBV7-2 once CASSLAGLATSGETQYF TGTGCCAGCAGCTTAGCCGGACTAGCGACGTCCGGGGAGACCCAGTACTTC
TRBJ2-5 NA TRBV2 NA CASTDNQETQYF TGTGCCAGCACGGACAACCAAGAGACCCAGTACTTC
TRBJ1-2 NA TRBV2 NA CARKQGDYGYTF TGTGCCAGAAAACAGGGAGACTATGGCTACACCTTC